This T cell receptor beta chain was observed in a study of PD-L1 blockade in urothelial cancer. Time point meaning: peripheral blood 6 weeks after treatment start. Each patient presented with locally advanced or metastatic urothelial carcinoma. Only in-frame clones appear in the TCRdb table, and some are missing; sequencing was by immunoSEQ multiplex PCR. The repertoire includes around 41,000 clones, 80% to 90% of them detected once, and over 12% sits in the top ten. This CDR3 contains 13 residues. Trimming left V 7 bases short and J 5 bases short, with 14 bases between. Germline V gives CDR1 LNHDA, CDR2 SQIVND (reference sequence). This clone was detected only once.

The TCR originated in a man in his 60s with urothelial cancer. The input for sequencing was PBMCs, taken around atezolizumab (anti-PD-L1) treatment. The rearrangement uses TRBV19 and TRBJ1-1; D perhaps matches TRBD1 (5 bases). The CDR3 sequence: CASTRRGITEAFF. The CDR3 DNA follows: TGTGCCAGTACTAGGAGGGGCATAACTGAAGCTTTCTTT.